This is a list of T cell receptor beta chains from one sample in a study of vaccination effects on CD4 cells after COVID-19. Clones were sequenced by immunoSEQ multiplex PCR, and TCRdb holds only the in-frame ones, with some missing. The sample has around 30,000 clones; approximately 70% are singletons. For these receptors, no antigen is known. Sequencing used CD4+ T cells from PBMCs cultured without peptide, obtained before COVID-19 vaccination. The receptors come from a human donor who received a COVID-19 vaccine. CDR3s include the opening cysteine and the closing phenylalanine or tryptophan. The D gene is left open where the match is weak. Clone size is shown for a subset of rows, as once, few, many or a class of expanded clone.

D gene	clone size	V gene	J gene	CDR3 protein	CDR3 DNA
.	few	TRBV4-1	TRBJ2-7	CASSQMGRQHPREQYF	TGCGCCAGCAGCCAAATGGGACGACAGCACCCTCGGGAGCAGTACTTC
.	.	TRBV6-1	TRBJ1-2	CASSENIGGYGYTF	TGTGCCAGCAGTGAAAATATTGGGGGCTATGGCTACACCTTC
TRBD1	.	TRBV3-1/TRBV3-2	TRBJ1-6	CASSQDGTAGNSPLHF	TGTGCCAGCAGCCAAGATGGGACAGCTGGCAATTCACCCCTCCACTTT
.	.	TRBV2	TRBJ1-1	CASSVEQGLTEAFF	TGTGCCAGCAGTGTAGAACAGGGCCTCACTGAAGCTTTCTTT
TRBD1	few	TRBV5-1	TRBJ2-2	CASSLGTGGTGELFF	TGCGCCAGCAGCTTGGGGACAGGGGGCACCGGGGAGCTGTTTTTT
TRBD1	few	TRBV3-1/TRBV3-2	TRBJ1-3	CASSQGTGVYGNTIYF	TGTGCCAGCAGCCAAGGGACAGGGGTGTACGGAAACACCATATATTTT
.	.	TRBV6-5	TRBJ2-5	CASSRTTQETQYF	TGTGCCAGCAGTCGGACTACGCAAGAGACCCAGTACTTC
TRBD2	.	TRBV6-5	TRBJ2-7	CASSYSTASGVEQYF	TGTGCCAGCAGTTACTCGACGGCTAGCGGGGTCGAGCAGTACTTC
.	.	TRBV6-5	TRBJ1-4	CASSYSGYSGEKLFF	TGTGCCAGCAGTTACTCCGGCTATTCAGGGGAAAAACTGTTTTTT
.	.	TRBV18	TRBJ2-2	CASSLRGSANTGELFF	TGTGCCAGCTCACTCCGGGGCAGCGCGAACACCGGGGAGCTGTTTTTT
.	.	TRBV11-2	TRBJ1-1	CASSLDTGRVAFF	TGTGCCAGCAGCTTAGATACAGGGAGGGTAGCTTTCTTT
.	.	TRBV2	TRBJ2-7	CASSVSAYEQYF	TGTGCCAGCAGTGTATCTGCCTACGAGCAGTACTTC
.	.	TRBV25-1	TRBJ1-1	CASSALGLGNTEAFF	TGTGCCAGCAGTGCCCTGGGACTGGGGAACACTGAAGCTTTCTTT
.	.	TRBV2	TRBJ1-5	CASSVLAVPNRDQPQHF	TGTGCCAGCAGTGTCCTGGCAGTCCCCAATCGGGATCAGCCCCAGCATTTT